The sequence of this T cell receptor beta chain was determined in a study of T cells in Graves' hyperthyroidism and ophthalmopathy (dated by TCRdb to the late 2010s). For the wider study: Peripheral blood was sampled at the time of initial diagnosis, prior to any treatment. To identify TCR V-J signatures that set the groups apart, the researchers used a discovery cohort of about a hundred patients, made up of 40 to 45 with Graves' ophthalmopathy and 57 with stable Graves' hyperthyroidism. An independent validation cohort of under 20 hyperthyroidism patients and approximately 16 patients who later progressed to ophthalmopathy tested prospective prediction of ophthalmopathy. The approximately 95 discovery patients were divided at random into training and test sets in a 7:3 ratio. In addition, the study compared T-cell repertoires in thyroid tissue and in blood from roughly six Graves' hyperthyroidism patients. After blood sampling, hyperthyroidism patients were treated with methimazole at a starting dose of 30 mg daily, and ophthalmopathy patients were treated with high-dose intravenous methylprednisolone. According to the paper, TCR Vbeta CDR3 sequencing was carried out on approximately 140 peripheral blood samples, which came from fewer than 50 ophthalmopathy, 75 or so hyperthyroidism and about 17 progressor patients.

The TCR beta CDR3 regions were amplified from RNA transcripts. The first round of RT-PCR for the TCR CDR3 was performed with the HTBI primer set and the Qiagen OneStep RT-PCR kit. The libraries were constructed in a second round of multiplex PCR and then size-selected and purified. Sequencing of the libraries was done on an Illumina HiSeq2000 using paired-end 100 bp reads. Per the authors' processing: SOAPnuke was used to process the raw data, throwing out any read that contained adapters or uncalled bases, had a mean Phred below 15, or lacked an exact constant-primer or identifier match. High-quality paired reads were merged using COPE v1.2.5, and each unique nucleotide sequence was defined as a clonotype. Clonotypes were aligned to IMGT TRBV, TRBD and TRBJ reference segments using MiTCR v1.1. The analysis included only V-J combinations with a frequency above 0.0001, which together covered over 98% of the repertoires. A TCS score was defined as the ratio of F50 (clonal expansion) to E x V (chaos), with BLOSUM62-based TCRdist applied between CDR3 peptides within each V-J. Welch's t-statistics and random forest reduced 514 V-J features to roughly 13, which were used in a naive Bayes classifier (R e1071). Clones were called with MiXCR by TCRdb after fastp trimmed the public reads at Q25, and only in-frame beta chains were retained. For every CDR3 protein sequence, its rows merge into one entry that carries the most common genes and DNA. These V and J calls are TCRdb output, not the study's own analysis. The sample table records around 520,000 distinct CDR3 sequences; 14% of these occur just once. The leading ten clones occupy less than 20% of the sample.

General study outcomes and caveats: Blood samples also contained most of the expanded thyroid clonotypes (frequency above 0.001), which suggests that blood repertoires may reflect thyroid immune responses. No statistical method was used to fix the sample size in advance, and group allocation was not hidden from the investigators. In validation, progression to ophthalmopathy was predicted by the model with 70% to 71% sensitivity and nearly 75% specificity, a median of 6.5 months before onset. A 13 V-J signature model separated ophthalmopathy from stable hyperthyroidism, with around 90% sensitivity and just under 84% specificity in cross-validation and 80%/75% in testing.

Stable Graves' hyperthyroidism was defined as no progression to ophthalmopathy during 18 months of follow-up. Hyperthyroidism patients were newly diagnosed, had a disease duration of under 2 months, and were aged 18 to 65 years. Patients with uncontrolled infections, other autoimmune diseases, pregnancy or lactation were excluded. Diagnoses were based on clinical symptoms, serum thyroxine and TRAb, thyroid ultrasound and orbital computed tomography. Ficoll-Paque density gradient centrifugation was used to isolate PBMCs from approximately 10 ml of fresh peripheral blood. Total RNA was extracted with Trizol reagent, and quality was checked on an Agilent 2100 Bioanalyzer. This clonotype came up many times. The target of this receptor is not known. Qualities for individual bases were not recorded, and no much larger clone is one base off. As encoded in the germline V gene, CDR1 is SGHDN while CDR2 is FVKESK. The CDR3 covers 15 residues, taking in both the cysteine and the phenylalanine. Kept here is only the CDR3 DNA, which spans 45 bases and is read in frame from base 1. V is shortened by 6 bases, J by 5 bases, and the region joining them spans 16 bases.

The chain links TRBV14 with TRBJ1-4; TRBD1 is a possible D gene, resting on 6 matching bases. The TCR originated in a woman under 30 with Graves' hyperthyroidism. The sequencing input was blood. The CDR3 loop reads CASSLQGTLNEKLFF. The nucleotide sequence reads TGTGCCAGCAGTTTACAGGGAACTCTGAATGAAAAACTGTTTTTT. The CDR3 plus the reference TRBV14 and TRBJ1-4 genes for the other parts give the full variable domain: EAGVTQFPSHSVIEKGQTVTLRCDPISGHDNLYWYRRVMGKEIKFLLHFVKESKQDESGMPNNRFLAERTGGTYSTLKVQPAELEDSGVYFCASSLQGTLNEKLFFGSGTQLSVL.